This paragraph reports one T cell receptor (beta chain). Its antigen is not yet known. Nothing much larger sits one base from this clone, and base qualities are not available. TCRbeta CDR3 regions were amplified from genomic DNA using the immunoSEQ Assay, a bias-controlled multiplex PCR. In the source study's methods: Within the assay, amplification of reference gene primers was used to estimate how many nucleated cells each sample contained. To quantify the absolute abundance of each unique TCRbeta CDR3 rearrangement, sequence reads were collapsed and filtered. For each sample, productive Simpson clonality was calculated as the square root of Simpson's diversity index over productive rearrangements. Held by TCRdb, this immuneACCESS table contains in-frame sequences only and omits some clones. Under half of the omission traces to an unresolved V gene where checked; the cause of the rest is unknown. V and J calls and clone size are given by that table; D and trimming were obtained from the DNA. The sample contains roughly 54,000 clones, around 84% of them found a single time. The top ten clones comprise roughly 2.7% of the sample.

Collaborating institutions collected whole blood in K2EDTA tubes following their own protocols. For TCRbeta analysis, collaborators shipped samples as frozen whole blood, isolated PBMCs, or DNA extracted from either of those sample types. This specimen comes from a study of blood T cell repertoires in COVID-19 (dated by TCRdb to the early 2020s). In terms of the full investigation: Collaborator samples came from the United States, Italy and Spain and covered acute and convalescent phases of COVID-19. The material from the prospective study consisted of cDNA or gDNA derived from T cells, B-cell-depleted T cells, or PBMCs. The dataset comprised deeply sampled blood TCRbeta repertoires from subjects exposed to, actively infected with, or recovered from COVID-19. The repertoires were made available in a free public database intended to serve as a resource for research on the immune response to SARS-CoV-2. The samples were drawn from the first 160 participants of the ongoing ImmuneRACE study and from 950 to 1,500 subjects provided by 6 global collaborators. Nearly every sample came with metadata listing a de-identified subject ID, COVID-19 status, age in years and sex. Where available, HLA class I and class II types were taken from metadata supplied by the sample provider and were not determined by assay-based typing. Paper-wide results and their limitations: The amount of clinical and demographic metadata varied by source and participant and was provided uncurated.

After removal of 2 bases from V and 2 bases from J, the junction retains 1 base not matched to a gene. The CDR3, cysteine through phenylalanine, is 16 amino acids long. Only the CDR3 DNA is retained, 48 bases long and in frame from the first base. The germline V gene (reference sequence) yields MNHEY for CDR1 and SMNVEV for CDR2. Recombination joined TRBV27 with TRBJ2-1, and 12 junctional nucleotides match TRBD2. The sequence was collected from a man in his fifties with acute or convalescent COVID-19. The sample taken for sequencing was peripheral blood. The DNA sequence reads TGTGCCAGCAGTTTAGCTAGCGGGAGGGCCTACAATGAGCAGTTCTTC. This yields the protein CASSLASGRAYNEQFF.